The 18 T cell receptor beta chains given below trace back to one sample, sequenced in a study of blood T cell repertoires in COVID-19. Clones were read by immunoSEQ multiplex PCR, and TCRdb kept only the in-frame ones, dropping some. The sample carries about 220,000 clones, roughly 83% recorded once. The material sequenced was PBMCs or T cells enriched from blood (not recorded which). The receptors here all came from a woman aged 40 to 49 with acute COVID-19.

The V and J genes are TRBV29-1 and TRBJ2-6; TRBD1 agrees at 7 bases. Unmatched junction bases numbered 1, after V lost 6 bases and J lost 2 bases. The CDR3 is made up of 13 amino acids. The germline V gene encodes CDR1 SQVTM and CDR2 ANQGSEA. The CDR3 DNA is TGCAGCGTCACAGGGGCTGGGGCCAACGTCCTGACTTTC. Translating it yields CSVTGAGANVLTF. The variable domain in full, completed from reference TRBV29-1 and TRBJ2-6, reads SAVISQKPSRDICQRGTSLTIQCQVDSQVTMMFWYRQQPGQSLTLIATANQGSEATYESGFVIDKFPISRPNLTFSTLTVSNMSPEDSSIYLCSVTGAGANVLTFGAGSRLTVL.

This clone was counted between two and nine times. V gene TRBV5-1 combines with J gene TRBJ2-7, with 13 bases that match TRBD2. The CDR3 covers 18 residues. Unmatched junction bases numbered 13, after V lost 4 bases and J lost 3 bases. Germline CDR1 reads SGHRS; CDR2 reads YFSETQ. CDR3 nucleotide sequence: TGCGCCAGCAGCCCGACGAAGGGAGGGACTAGCGGGATCTACGAGCAGTACTTC. Translation gives CASSPTKGGTSGIYEQYF.

V is TRBV14 and J is TRBJ2-5; TRBD2 might be the D (5 bases). Germline V gene lookup returns CDR1 SGHDN and CDR2 FVKESK. Deletions cut 4 bases from V and 5 bases from J, with 11 bases between. The CDR3 covers 13 residues. The CDR3 nucleotides read TGTGCCAGCAGCCGGGCGTCGGGGGAGACCCAGTACTTC. This translates into CASSRASGETQYF.

The chain links TRBV25-1 to TRBJ1-2, with 8 bases matching TRBD1. J was trimmed by 3 bases and V by 5 bases; bases with no gene match: 14. In germline, CDR1 is MGHDK, CDR2 SYGVNS. This CDR3 has 17 amino acids. This CDR3 reads CASSSDPGGGPDYGYTF. The CDR3 DNA is TGTGCCAGCAGTTCCGACCCAGGGGGCGGACCCGACTATGGCTACACCTTC.

The chain links TRBV25-1 to TRBJ2-1, with D tentatively TRBD2 (5 bases). V was shortened by 5 bases and J by 5 bases, with 22 bases between the two germline ends. This CDR3 is built from 17 residues. Germline CDR1 MGHDK, CDR2 SYGVNS. The CDR3 protein is CASSKSSAYEGDNEQFF. The DNA for the CDR3 is TGTGCCAGCAGTAAGAGTAGCGCCTACGAGGGTGACAATGAGCAGTTCTTC.

The chain carries TRBV12-3 or TRBV12-4 and TRBJ1-2; D might be TRBD1 (6 bases). The CDR3 loop spans 13 amino acids. With 6 bases removed from V and 4 bases from J, the gap between germline ends came to 12 bases. CDR3: CASSQTGSYGYTF. For the CDR3, the DNA is TGTGCCAGCAGCCAGACAGGATCCTATGGCTACACCTTC.

The gene calls are TRBV12-3 or TRBV12-4 and TRBJ1-2; 7 bases align to TRBD1. The CDR3 contains 13 residues. V lost 6 bases, J lost 8 bases, and 9 bases stayed unmatched. CDR3 coding DNA: TGTGCCAGCAGCACTCGACAGGGTAGGGGCTACACCTTC. Translating gives CASSTRQGRGYTF.

The chain carries TRBV13 and TRBJ2-1; TRBD2 agrees at 14 bases. V was pared by 5 bases and J by 0 bases, with 6 bases of the junction left unmatched. This CDR3 has 18 amino acids. Germline CDR1 is PRHDT and CDR2 is FYEKMQ (reference sequence). Written as DNA, the CDR3 is TGTGCCAGCAGCCCCGGGACTAGCGGGGGCGACTCCTACAATGAGCAGTTCTTC. Its protein product is CASSPGTSGGDSYNEQFF. Drawing the rest from reference TRBV13 and TRBJ2-1, the complete variable domain is AAGVIQSPRHLIKEKRETATLKCYPIPRHDTVYWYQQGPGQDPQFLISFYEKMQSDKGSIPDRFSAQQFSDYHSELNMSSLELGDSALYFCASSPGTSGGDSYNEQFFGPGTRLTVL.

This clone has a single count. This sample also contains other DNA sequences that code for the same CDR3. The chain carries TRBV7-3 and TRBJ1-1; no firm D call. Germline V gives CDR1 SGHTA, CDR2 FQGTGA. The V and J ends lost 1 base and 1 base respectively, with 4 bases between them. The CDR3 loop spans 13 amino acids. The CDR3 nucleotides are TGTGCCAGCAGCTTAAGGAGGAACACTGAAGCTTTCTTT. Protein product: CASSLRRNTEAFF.

V and J are TRBV7-9 and TRBJ2-4, with a tentative D call TRBD1 (6 bases). Germline CDR1 is SEHNR and CDR2 is FQNEAQ (reference sequence). The ends were cut back, 2 bases at V and 8 bases at J, with 16 bases in the middle. The CDR3 has 15 amino acids. CDR3 bases: TGTGCCAGCAGCTTAAGGGGGTCTGCTAGGGACATTCAGTACTTC. It is translated as CASSLRGSARDIQYF.

This clone was recorded once. V is TRBV5-1 and J is TRBJ2-5, with D unclear. CDR3 length: 14 amino acids. Germline V gives CDR1 SGHRS, CDR2 YFSETQ. V lost 0 bases and J lost 3, with 9 bases in between. For the CDR3, the DNA is TGCGCCAGCAGCTTGGGACACAAAGAAGAGACCCAGTACTTC. It specifies CASSLGHKEETQYF.

The sample holds one count of this clone. This rearrangement joins TRBV5-6 to TRBJ2-7, with 13 bases identical to TRBD2. CDR1 SGHDT and CDR2 YYEEEE come from the germline V gene. With 3 bases clipped from V and 4 bases from J, the junction kept 4 bases outside the gene matches. The CDR3 length is 15 residues. CDR3 sequence reads: CASSSLAGGWYEQYF. CDR3 DNA: TGTGCCAGCAGCTCACTAGCGGGGGGGTGGTACGAGCAGTACTTC.

J is TRBJ2-7 and V is TRBV4-3; the match to TRBD2 covers 10 bases. J gave up 3 bases and V 1 base, and 9 bases lay outside the gene matches. Germline CDR1 and CDR2: LGHNA and YSLEER. The CDR3 sequence is 17 residues long. The CDR3 region is CASSQVAGGPFRYEQYF. For the CDR3, the DNA is TGCGCCAGCAGCCAAGTAGCGGGGGGCCCTTTCCGCTACGAGCAGTACTTC.

On this clone: Other DNA sequences in the same sample also yield this CDR3. V is TRBV27 and J is TRBJ1-5; D remains unclear. V was pared by 2 bases and J by 4 bases, with 6 bases between. The CDR3 runs to 13 residues. Germline CDR1 reads MNHEY; CDR2 reads SMNVEV (reference sequence). The CDR3 region has the DNA TGTGCCAGCAGTTTAACCGGGAATCAGCCCCAGCATTTT. Encoded protein: CASSLTGNQPQHF.

This sequence joins TRBV16 and TRBJ2-2, with D perhaps TRBD1 (6 bases). Germline V gives CDR1 KGHSY, CDR2 FQNENV. V was clipped by 6 bases and J by 1 base, with 15 bases between them. CDR3 length: 16 amino acids. CDR3 sequence (DNA): TGTGCCAGCAGTCCGAGGACAGCCAGGAACACCGGGGAGCTGTTTTTT. It specifies CASSPRTARNTGELFF.

CDR3 sequence reads: CASSPPSRRDTQYF. CDR3 coding DNA: TGTGCCAGCAGCCCCCCCTCCCGGCGGGATACGCAGTATTTT. V gene TRBV7-2 combines with J gene TRBJ2-3; D not certain. Germline-derived CDR1 and CDR2 are SGHTA and FQGNSA. The CDR3 is 14 amino acids. V shed 5 bases and J shed 6 bases, with 15 bases lying between them.

The chain couples TRBV24-1 to TRBJ1-2, with D hard to call. With 2 bases removed from V and 1 base from J, the gap between germline ends came to 7 bases. The germline CDR1 and CDR2 sequences are KGHDR and SFDVKD. This CDR3 comprises 14 residues. The CDR3 sequence: CATSDSRGNYGYTF. The CDR3 DNA sequence: TGTGCCACCAGTGATTCACGGGGTAACTATGGCTACACCTTC.

This sequence joins TRBV18 and TRBJ1-5, with D possibly TRBD1 on 5 matching bases. This CDR3 has 12 amino acids. Germline assignment: CDR1 KGHSH and CDR2 LQKENI. The V gene lost 6 bases and the J gene lost 5 bases, with 8 bases spanning the gap. CDR3 nucleotide sequence: TGTGCCAGCTCGGTCAGGGATCAGCCCCAGCATTTT. Residues: CASSVRDQPQHF.